The present T cell receptor (beta chain) was sequenced within a study of T cells in AML relapse after transplant (dated by TCRdb to about 2019). For the wider study: The remission controls were clinically matched patients who stayed in long-term complete remission and had follow-up of more than 3 years. The remission samples were bone marrow taken about 1 year after HSCT from patients who stayed in complete remission. This retrospective study examined inhibitory receptor expression and TCR repertoires of bone marrow T cells in patients who received allogeneic HSCT for myeloid malignancy. Findings and caveats that apply to the study as a whole: The TCR repertoire comparisons were based on very few samples, with only a few individuals in each group for unsorted bone marrow.

As regards this clonotype: The antigen it binds to is not known. Base quality data are lacking; no much larger clone is found one base away.

The protocol used for the library was PCR. Instead of multiplex PCR, a modified RACE PCR protocol was used to amplify TCR alpha and beta chains from RNA. An Illumina MiSeq was used to sequence the libraries, and raw reads were demultiplexed using sample-specific barcode combinations. In the original analysis: MiXCR software was used to identify TCR clonotypes from the sequencing reads. TCRdb applied fastp at Q25 and MiXCR to the public reads, then kept only in-frame beta chains. Entries that share a CDR3 protein sequence are merged under the most common genes and DNA. None of the V and J calls come from the authors' own analysis; TCRdb made them. Across this sample there are about 3,500 distinct CDR3 sequences, with about 10% seen only once. Approximately 30% of the sample is taken by the ten largest. The germline V gene sets CDR1 to SGDLS and CDR2 to YYNGEE. Taken from cysteine to phenylalanine, the CDR3 has 16 residues. Kept here is only the CDR3 DNA, which spans 48 bases and is read in frame from base 1. Trimming leaves V shorter by 2 bases and J shorter by 3 bases, with the junction holding 5 bases beyond the gene matches.

This receptor was obtained from a human donor who had a stem cell transplant for acute myeloid leukemia. Donor T cells from the graft may be present among the T cells after a transplant. The sequencing here drew on bone marrow, either the whole sample or a sorted T cell fraction (not recorded which), taken in complete remission. The rearrangement combines TRBV9 with TRBJ2-2, with TRBD2 matching 9 junction bases. The CDR3 protein sequence reads: CASSVTAGGHTGELFF. The sequenced DNA: TGTGCCAGCAGCGTTACAGCGGGGGGACACACCGGGGAGCTGTTTTTT.